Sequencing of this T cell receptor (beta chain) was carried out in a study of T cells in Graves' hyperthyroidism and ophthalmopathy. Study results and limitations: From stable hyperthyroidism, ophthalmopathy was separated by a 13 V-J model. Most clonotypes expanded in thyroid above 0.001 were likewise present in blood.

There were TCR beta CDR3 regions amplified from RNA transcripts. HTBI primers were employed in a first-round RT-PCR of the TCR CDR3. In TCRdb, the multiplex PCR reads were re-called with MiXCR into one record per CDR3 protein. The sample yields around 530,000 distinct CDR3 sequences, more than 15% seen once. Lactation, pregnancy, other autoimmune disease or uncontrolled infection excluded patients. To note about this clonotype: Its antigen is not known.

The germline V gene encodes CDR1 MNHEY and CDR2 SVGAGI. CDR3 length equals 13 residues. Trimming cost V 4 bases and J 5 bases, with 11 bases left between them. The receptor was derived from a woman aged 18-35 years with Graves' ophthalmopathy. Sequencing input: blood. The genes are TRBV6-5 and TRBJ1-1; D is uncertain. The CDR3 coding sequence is TGTGCCAGCAGTTTGTACCCGGGGACTGAAGCTTTCTTT. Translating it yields CASSLYPGTEAFF.